Shown below are 26 T cell receptor beta chains from a single sample sequenced in a study of cytomegalovirus exposure and HLA in healthy donors. Vbeta (60) and Jbeta (13) primers were used in the PCR. TCRdb's table, derived via immunoSEQ multiplex PCR, lists solely in-frame clones and lacks some. Of fewer than 200,000 clones in the sample, 80% are singletons; the top ten hold under 0.8%. Specimen: PBMCs. These TCRs come from a boy aged 5-17 years in good health and CMV-seronegative.

The count of this clone is one. V and J are TRBV30 and TRBJ1-2, with D possibly being TRBD1 (6 bases). Germline lookup yields CDR1 GTSNPN and CDR2 SVGIG (reference sequence). Trimming cost V 4 bases and J 8 bases, with 14 bases left between them. CDR3 size: 12 residues. The CDR3 DNA follows: TGTGCCTGGAATAGAGGGGGTCGGGGCTACACCTTC. It translates to CAWNRGGRGYTF.

The chain uses TRBV6-4 and TRBJ2-3; 10 bases agree with TRBD2. There are 16 residues in the CDR3. The V gene end was trimmed by 4 bases and the J gene end by 4 bases; junction bases not matched to a gene: 8. Germline values: CDR1 MRHNA, CDR2 SNTAGT. This CDR3 is CASSAESGGASDTQYF. DNA of the CDR3: TGTGCCAGCAGTGCGGAAAGCGGGGGGGCGTCAGATACGCAGTATTTT.

The V call is TRBV7-2, the J call TRBJ1-1; D unclear. CDR1 and CDR2 from the germline V gene are SGHTA and FQGNSA. This CDR3 contains 16 residues. Trimming removed 3 bases from V and 0 bases from J, with 14 bases in between. The CDR3 reads CASSLPSGNVNTEAFF. The CDR3 region has the DNA TGTGCCAGCAGCTTGCCTTCGGGGAACGTGAACACTGAAGCTTTCTTT.

V is TRBV9 and J is TRBJ2-7; 7 nucleotides align to TRBD1. The germline V gene has CDR1 SGDLS and CDR2 YYNGEE. This CDR3 comprises 15 residues. V was clipped by 3 bases and J by 3 bases; unmatched bases: 9. The CDR3 protein is CASSEGDSYNYEQYF. CDR3 in DNA: TGTGCCAGCAGCGAAGGGGACAGCTACAACTACGAGCAGTACTTC. Variable domain in full (rest from reference TRBV9 and TRBJ2-7): DSGVTQTPKHLITATGQRVTLRCSPRSGDLSVYWYQQSLDQGLQFLIQYYNGEERAKGNILERFSAQQFPDLHSELNLSSLELGDSALYFCASSEGDSYNYEQYFGPGTRLTVT.

The rearrangement uses TRBV10-3 and TRBJ1-2; 8 bases fit TRBD1. This CDR3 is built from 13 residues. The germline CDR1 and CDR2 sequences are ENHRY and SYGVKD. V trimming: 10 bases; J trimming: 8 bases; junction bases outside the gene matches: 12. This chain's CDR3 is CATRTGFGSGYTF. The CDR3 DNA reads as TGTGCCACACGGACAGGGTTCGGTAGCGGCTACACCTTC.

The gene calls are TRBV27 and TRBJ1-2, with 7 bases lining up with TRBD1. Germline CDR1 and CDR2: MNHEY and SMNVEV (reference sequence). Trimming at V came to 5 bases and at J to 4 bases, leaving 7 bases not matched to a gene. The CDR3 loop spans 14 amino acids. CDR3 loop: CASSPYRGPYGYTF. CDR3 nucleotide sequence: TGTGCCAGCAGTCCTTACAGGGGTCCCTATGGCTACACCTTC.

A few counts support this clone. The chain couples TRBV7-2 to TRBJ2-7; 12 bases are a match to TRBD2. From germline, CDR1 is SGHTA and CDR2 FQGNSA. V shed 2 bases and J 5 bases; nucleotides not matched to a gene: 16. This CDR3 has 19 residues. In nucleotides, the CDR3 is TGTGCCAGCAGCTTAAGAGGCGGATCCGGACTAGCGGGATCCCACGAGCAGTACTTC. Translating it yields CASSLRGGSGLAGSHEQYF.

This sequence joins TRBV7-3 and TRBJ1-2; TRBD1 agrees at 8 bases. V dropped 4 bases and J dropped 8; count of bases not matched to a gene: 9. The germline CDR1 and CDR2 sequences are SGHTA and FQGTGA. The CDR3 is made up of 14 amino acids. The CDR3 region is CASSSDREGLGYTF. Written as DNA, the CDR3 is TGTGCCAGCAGCTCGGACAGGGAGGGCCTCGGCTACACCTTC.

The V gene is TRBV10-3, the J gene TRBJ1-1; TRBD1 matches at 10 bases. With 9 bases clipped from V and 4 bases from J, the junction kept 5 bases outside the gene matches. The CDR3 sequence is 13 residues long. Germline V gene data show CDR1 as ENHRY and CDR2 as SYGVKD. The chain's CDR3 is CAIAGTGVTEAFF. The CDR3 region has the DNA TGTGCCATAGCCGGGACAGGGGTCACTGAAGCTTTCTTT.

The rearrangement links TRBV9 to TRBJ2-2; tentative D call: TRBD1 (5 bases). Germline CDR1 reads SGDLS; CDR2 reads YYNGEE. This CDR3 comprises 15 residues. V was cut by 1 base and J by 2 bases, with 9 bases left in between. The CDR3 DNA is TGTGCCAGCAGCGTATTTGACAGCAACACCGGGGAGCTGTTTTTT. Translated, it gives CASSVFDSNTGELFF.

As concerns this clone: One end of the junction varies from germline; a read error may be responsible. At the DNA level, this CDR3 is encoded by other sequences in the same sample as well. The V gene is TRBV7-2, the J gene TRBJ2-3, with TRBD2 matching 9 bases. CDR3 length: 12 residues. Germline V gene data show CDR1 as SGHTA and CDR2 as FQGNSA. CDR3 nucleotide sequence: TGTGCCAGCAGCGCTAGCGGGGATACCCAGTATTTT. This sequence encodes CASSASGDTQYF.

This clone was seen a single time. V is TRBV5-1 and J is TRBJ2-3; D might be TRBD2 (6 bases). The germline gives CDR1 SGHRS, CDR2 YFSETQ. This CDR3 comprises 19 residues. Trimming left V 4 bases short and J 0 bases short, with 24 bases between. The DNA of the CDR3 is TGCGCCAGCAGCCCCTCGGAGGGGACGGTAAGATCGAGCACAGATACGCAGTATTTT. This gives the protein CASSPSEGTVRSSTDTQYF. Supplemented by reference TRBV5-1 and TRBJ2-3, the full variable domain reads KAGVTQTPRYLIKTRGQQVTLSCSPISGHRSVSWYQQTPGQGLQFLFEYFSETQRNKGNFPGRFSGRQFSNSRSEMNVSTLELGDSALYLCASSPSEGTVRSSTDTQYFGPGTRLTVL.

This chain connects TRBV19 to TRBJ1-4; 10 nucleotides line up with TRBD1. The length of the CDR3 is 15 residues. The J segment lost 2 bases and the V segment lost 10 bases, leaving 7 bases of the junction unmatched. Germline CDR1 LNHDA, CDR2 SQIVND (reference sequence). The CDR3 sequence is CATRDRGNTNEKLFF. The CDR3 nucleotides are TGTGCCACACGGGACAGGGGAAATACTAATGAAAAACTGTTTTTT.

J is TRBJ2-3 and V is TRBV7-8; unclear D gene. CDR3 length equals 15 residues. V gave up 5 bases and J gave up 0 bases, with 12 bases separating them. Germline V gives CDR1 SGHVS, CDR2 FQNEAQ. The CDR3 bases are TGTGCCAGCAGCCCCGGGTACTCTAGCACAGATACGCAGTATTTT. It is translated as CASSPGYSSTDTQYF.

The chain recombines TRBV6-1 with TRBJ2-7, with TRBD1 identical over 10 bases. The CDR3 is 16 residues long. The germline V gene encodes CDR1 MNHNS and CDR2 SASEGT. V was pared by 3 bases and J by 2 bases, with 7 bases of the junction left unmatched. The CDR3 reads CASSEVPGQGTYEQYF. Written as DNA, the CDR3 is TGTGCCAGCAGTGAGGTACCGGGACAGGGGACCTACGAGCAGTACTTC.

This CDR3 is CASRGTRYEQYF. The CDR3 nucleotides read TGTGCCAGCAGGGGGACAAGGTACGAGCAGTACTTC. This chain uses TRBV6-1 with TRBJ2-7; the D gene is possibly TRBD1 (6 bases). V dropped 6 bases and J dropped 4 bases, with 10 bases sitting between them. This CDR3 is built from 12 residues. CDR1 and CDR2 from the germline V gene are MNHNS and SASEGT.

The gene calls are TRBV28 and TRBJ1-2; D remains unclear. The CDR3 covers 13 residues. V lost 3 bases and J 9 bases, leaving 14 bases between the germline ends. Germline loops: CDR1 MDHEN, CDR2 SYDVKM. The CDR3 bases are TGTGCCAGCAGTTTGGTAAAGGTGCGGAGCTACACCTTC. Translation gives CASSLVKVRSYTF.

This clone has just one count. V gene TRBV30 combines with J gene TRBJ2-2; TRBD2 agrees at 12 bases. The V gene end was trimmed by 1 base and the J gene end by 5 bases; junction bases not matched to a gene: 2. Per the germline V gene, CDR1 is GTSNPN and CDR2 is SVGIG (reference sequence). The CDR3 has 15 amino acids. CDR3 residues: CAWSGLAGDTGELFF. CDR3 coding DNA: TGTGCCTGGAGTGGACTAGCGGGAGATACCGGGGAGCTGTTTTTT.

This clone has only a few counts. V usage is TRBV5-4 and J usage is TRBJ2-5, with 8 nucleotides matching TRBD1. Germline CDR1 and CDR2: SGHNT and YYREEE (reference sequence). J gave up 6 bases and V 4 bases, and 5 bases lay outside the gene matches. This CDR3 region has 13 residues. The CDR3 DNA reads as TGTGCCAGCAGCGTAGGACAGGGACAGACCCAGTACTTC. It yields the protein CASSVGQGQTQYF. Variable domain in full (rest from reference TRBV5-4 and TRBJ2-5): ETGVTQSPTHLIKTRGQQVTLRCSSQSGHNTVSWYQQALGQGPQFIFQYYREEENGRGNFPPRFSGLQFPNYSSELNVNALELDDSALYLCASSVGQGQTQYFGPGTRLLVL.

This clone was recorded only once. V and J are TRBV9 and TRBJ2-1; TRBD2 matches 9 bases. Germline V lookup: CDR1 SGDLS, CDR2 YYNGEE. CDR3 length equals 14 residues. The junction had 4 bases not matched to a gene; V was cut back by 3 bases and J by 6 bases. Here the CDR3 reads CASSGSGSSNEQFF. In DNA, the CDR3 is TGTGCCAGCAGCGGTAGCGGGAGCAGCAATGAGCAGTTCTTC.

This chain links TRBV13 with TRBJ2-3; TRBD2 aligns across 8 bases. This CDR3 comprises 15 residues. The trim removed 5 bases at V and 4 bases at J, leaving 8 bases unmatched. Looked up from germline, CDR1 is PRHDT and CDR2 is FYEKMQ (reference sequence). The CDR3 here is CASSHSAGVADTQYF. DNA of the CDR3: TGTGCCAGCAGCCATTCAGCGGGAGTCGCAGATACGCAGTATTTT.

This chain connects TRBV27 to TRBJ2-1; the D is unclear. The CDR3 is 13 amino acids. Germline V lookup: CDR1 MNHEY, CDR2 SMNVEV (reference sequence). The V end lost 6 bases, the J end lost 7 bases, and 13 bases lay between the germline ends. The CDR3 is CASRPGFRNEQFF. The CDR3 bases are TGTGCCAGCAGACCGGGTTTCCGTAATGAGCAGTTCTTC.

The sample holds a few counts of this clone. This sequence joins TRBV6-4 and TRBJ2-5, with D unresolved. The germline V gene has CDR1 MRHNA and CDR2 SNTAGT. Trimming took off 5 bases at V and 9 bases at J, with 16 bases between the two ends. This CDR3 has 13 amino acids. The chain's CDR3 is CASSRLMPAPQYF. In DNA form, the CDR3 reads TGTGCCAGCAGTAGACTTATGCCGGCGCCCCAGTACTTC.

This sequence joins TRBV27 and TRBJ2-7, with D possibly being TRBD1 (5 bases). Germline-derived CDR1 and CDR2 are MNHEY and SMNVEV (reference sequence). There are 16 residues in the CDR3. V was cut by 5 bases and J by 3 bases, with 20 bases left in between. Here the CDR3 DNA reads TGTGCCAGCAGTAAAGGGGTTGGGGATGCAAACTACGAGCAGTACTTC. As protein: CASSKGVGDANYEQYF.

This clone turned up a few times. J is TRBJ2-3 and V is TRBV12-5; D possibly corresponds to TRBD2 (6 bases). Trimming pared 3 bases from V and 5 bases from J, leaving 21 bases between. The CDR3 covers 17 residues. CDR1 and CDR2 (germline): LGHNT, FRNRAP. Here the CDR3 DNA reads TGTGCTAGTGGTTTTGTGGAAGGGCGGGGTTTCCAAGATACGCAGTATTTT. Its translation: CASGFVEGRGFQDTQYF.

The gene calls are TRBV18 and TRBJ2-2, with 9 positions matching TRBD1. Per the germline V gene, CDR1 is KGHSH and CDR2 is LQKENI. The CDR3 length is 17 residues. After removal of 1 base from V and 2 bases from J, the junction contained 5 bases not matched to a gene. The CDR3 coding sequence is TGTGCCAGCTCACCACTGGGACAGGGTTATAACACCGGGGAGCTGTTTTTT. Protein: CASSPLGQGYNTGELFF.